The clone carrying this T cell receptor (beta chain) was observed a handful of times. The antigen remains undetermined. This specimen belongs to a study of cytomegalovirus exposure and HLA in healthy donors. Study-level results: Earlier analysis found most TCR beta V segments productive about 90% or about 30% of the time. It emerged from a later analysis that several of the most significant clusters appeared to be linked to common viral pathogens. Near-uniform donor sequencing depth was presumed by presence/absence analyses. Using the classifier, cytomegalovirus status was reportedly diagnosed with high specificity and sensitivity.

The PCR was carried out with 60 Vbeta primers and 13 Jbeta primers. TCRdb keeps only in-frame clones here, not all; method: immunoSEQ multiplex PCR. Among more than 80,000 clones listed, around 68% were seen once. Trimming removed 4 bases from V and 2 bases from J; junction bases left unmatched: 6. The CDR3 is 15 residues long. Germline V CDR1 and CDR2: SGHRS, YFSETQ. The TCR comes from a woman between 35 and 50 years old in good health and CMV-seropositive. The J gene is TRBJ2-1, the V gene TRBV5-1; TRBD1 matches 7 bases. Sequenced input: PBMCs. The CDR3 sequence is CASSAGTAPYNEQFF. In DNA, the CDR3 is TGCGCCAGCAGCGCCGGGACAGCCCCCTACAATGAGCAGTTCTTC. Combining the CDR3 with reference TRBV5-1 and TRBJ2-1 gives the whole variable domain KAGVTQTPRYLIKTRGQQVTLSCSPISGHRSVSWYQQTPGQGLQFLFEYFSETQRNKGNFPGRFSGRQFSNSRSEMNVSTLELGDSALYLCASSAGTAPYNEQFFGPGTRLTVL.